Sequencing of this T cell receptor (beta chain) was carried out in a study of blood T cell repertoires in COVID-19. Clones were sequenced by immunoSEQ multiplex PCR, and TCRdb holds only the in-frame ones, with some missing. The sample contains under 45,000 clones, around 85% of which appear only once. The CDR3 totals 20 residues. Trimming took 6 bases from V and 7 from J; bases not matched to a gene: 22. CDR1 is MNHEY, CDR2 SMNVEV, per germline (reference sequence). The TCR originated in a man aged 65-85 years with COVID-19, enrolled during active disease. The chain has TRBV27 and TRBJ1-6; TRBD1 matches at 9 bases. The sequenced sample was peripheral blood. CDR3 amino acids: CASRTTSGTGILSRNSPLHF. The CDR3 DNA sequence: TGTGCCAGCAGGACAACCTCCGGGACAGGGATCCTTAGCCGGAATTCACCCCTCCACTTT.